This T cell receptor (beta chain) was observed in a study of cytomegalovirus exposure and HLA in healthy donors. Study outcomes and limitations: A later analysis linked a missense DCLRE1C variant to TCR beta V- and J-gene trimming.

CDR3 length: 15 residues. Germline V lookup: CDR1 MNHNY, CDR2 SVGAGI (reference sequence). The J segment lost 1 base and the V segment lost 6 bases, leaving 4 bases of the junction unmatched. Researchers ran the PCR with 60 Vbeta and 13 Jbeta primers. Profiled with immunoSEQ multiplex PCR; TCRdb holds only in-frame clones, not every one. The table includes over 150,000 clones, around 80% detected once. Notes on this clone: Antigen unknown.

The sequencing input was PBMCs. The origin of this receptor is a woman between 40 and 55 years old in good health and CMV-seropositive. V and J are TRBV6-6 and TRBJ2-2; TRBD1 aligns across 8 bases. This chain's CDR3 is CASRHTGGNTGELFF. CDR3 in DNA: TGTGCCAGCAGGCACACAGGGGGGAACACCGGGGAGCTGTTTTTT.